The 5 T cell receptor beta chains given below trace back to one sample, sequenced in a study of patients and donors after allogeneic stem cell transplantation. TCRdb reanalysed the RT-PCR reads using MiXCR and keeps one entry per CDR3 protein. The repertoire holds some 160,000 distinct CDR3 sequences, roughly 22% seen once, with 25% to 30% in the top ten. Sequencing was performed on blood, either unsorted or a sorted T cell fraction (not recorded which). The source of these receptors is a human donor who was either an allogeneic HSCT recipient or a stem cell or donor lymphocyte infusion donor (not recorded which). It is not recorded whose cells these are; they may come from a transplant donor.

This clonotype was counted between two and nine times. The chain links TRBV7-6 to TRBJ2-7, with 8 positions matching TRBD2. The CDR3 has 16 residues. CDR1 and CDR2 from the germline V gene are SGHVS and FNYEAQ. The ends lost 5 bases at V and 7 bases at J; junction bases unmatched: 16. The CDR3 nucleotides are TGTGCCAGCAGCCACTTCGAGGCGGGGGGAGGTGGTGAGCAGTACTTC. It yields the protein CASSHFEAGGGGEQYF.

The chain carries TRBV12-3 or TRBV12-4 and TRBJ2-6; D unresolved. The CDR3 loop spans 17 amino acids. V lost 5 bases and J 0 bases, leaving 14 bases between the germline ends. CDR3 sequence (DNA): TGTGCCAGCAGTCCTTATGATCCAAGCTCTGGGGCCAACGTCCTGACTTTC. Its translation is CASSPYDPSSGANVLTF.

The count of this clonotype is one. The genes are TRBV2 and TRBJ2-3; the D call may be TRBD1 or TRBD2 (6 bases each). This CDR3 comprises 14 residues. Germline V gene sequence: CDR1 SNHLY, CDR2 FYNNEI. V lost 10 bases and J 3 bases, leaving 17 bases between the germline ends. The CDR3 DNA sequence: TGTGCCATCTCCGCGCAGGGGAGGACAGATACGCAGTATTTT. Residues: CAISAQGRTDTQYF.

V usage is TRBV3-1 and J usage is TRBJ2-7; D possibly matches TRBD1 or TRBD2 (5 bases each). CDR1 and CDR2 (germline): LGHDT, YNNKEL (reference sequence). V lost 0 bases, J lost 2 bases, and 11 bases lay in between. There are 15 residues in the CDR3. The chain's CDR3 is CASSQELRGPYEQYF. CDR3 DNA sequence: TGTGCCAGCAGCCAAGAGTTGAGGGGACCCTACGAGCAGTACTTC.

This clonotype was seen more than once but under ten times. The chain recombines TRBV18 with TRBJ1-5, with D hard to call. The CDR3 length is 14 residues. Trimming took 3 bases from V and 5 from J, leaving 11 bases between them. Per the germline V gene, CDR1 is KGHSH and CDR2 is LQKENI. CDR3 sequence: CASSPQREDQPQHF. DNA of the CDR3: TGTGCCAGCTCACCGCAAAGGGAAGATCAGCCCCAGCATTTT.